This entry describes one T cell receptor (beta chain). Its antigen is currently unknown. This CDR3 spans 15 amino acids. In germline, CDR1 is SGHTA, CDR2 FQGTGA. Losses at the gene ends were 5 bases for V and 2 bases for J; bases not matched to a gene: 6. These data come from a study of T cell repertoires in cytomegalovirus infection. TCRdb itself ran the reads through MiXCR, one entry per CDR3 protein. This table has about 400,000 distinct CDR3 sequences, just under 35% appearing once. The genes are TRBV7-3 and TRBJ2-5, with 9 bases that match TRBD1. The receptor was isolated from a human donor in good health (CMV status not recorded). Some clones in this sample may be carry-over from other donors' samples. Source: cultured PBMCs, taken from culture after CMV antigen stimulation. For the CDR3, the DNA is TGTGCCAGCAGCCTTCTCGGACAGGGGCAAGAGACCCAGTACTTC. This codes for CASSLLGQGQETQYF.